Shown below are 21 T cell receptor beta chains from a single sample sequenced in a study of T-cell reconstitution after alpha-beta-depleted transplantation in children. Unique molecular identifiers were used to barcode this TCRbeta library. MiXCR, run by TCRdb on the PCR reads, gives a single entry per CDR3 protein. The sample includes 97,000 or so distinct CDR3 sequences, around 5.9% seen only once; the top ten take 6.1%. This material consisted of PBMCs, mostly from graft donor cells, taken 60 days after TCRalphabeta/CD19-depleted stem cell transplant. All receptors come from a female patient aged 2-9 years who had a stem cell transplant for Fanconi anemia, so the T cells may come from the graft donor.

This clonotype occurred a few times. The V and J genes are TRBV29-1 and TRBJ1-2; TRBD1 is a possible D gene (6 bases). Trimming stripped 4 bases from V and 7 bases from J, with 7 bases between. Germline V lookup: CDR1 SQVTM, CDR2 ANQGSEA. The CDR3 totals 10 residues. CDR3: CSVGGAGYTF. The CDR3 DNA reads as TGCAGCGTTGGGGGGGCTGGCTACACCTTC. Combining the CDR3 with reference TRBV29-1 and TRBJ1-2 gives the whole variable domain SAVISQKPSRDICQRGTSLTIQCQVDSQVTMMFWYRQQPGQSLTLIATANQGSEATYESGFVIDKFPISRPNLTFSTLTVSNMSPEDSSIYLCSVGGAGYTFGSGTRLTVV.

The chain employs TRBV5-1 and TRBJ2-1; TRBD2 matches at 8 bases. Trimming removed 1 base from V and 4 bases from J; junction bases left unmatched: 10. This CDR3 comprises 17 residues. Looked up from germline, CDR1 is SGHRS and CDR2 is YFSETQ. The CDR3 region has the DNA TGCGCCAGCAGCTTGAAGATCGGGACTAGTAGTTACAATGAGCAGTTCTTC. This sequence encodes CASSLKIGTSSYNEQFF.

The table lists this clonotype with many counts. The chain links TRBV7-8 to TRBJ1-1, with D perhaps matching TRBD1 (5 bases). The CDR3 runs 17 residues. In germline, CDR1 is SGHVS, CDR2 FQNEAQ. V dropped 3 bases and J dropped 1 base, with 18 bases sitting between them. This CDR3 is CASSFRPGQGRNTEAFF. The DNA of the CDR3 is TGTGCCAGCAGCTTTCGTCCAGGGCAGGGCAGGAACACTGAAGCTTTCTTT.

This clonotype has just a few counts. The gene calls are TRBV18 and TRBJ2-2; 14 nucleotides agree with TRBD2. The CDR3 extends over 18 amino acids. V shed 3 bases, J shed 0 bases, and the junction held 3 bases outside the gene matches. The germline V gene has CDR1 KGHSH and CDR2 LQKENI. This CDR3 reads CASSPTSGGASNTGELFF. CDR3 bases: TGTGCCAGCTCACCGACTAGCGGGGGGGCCTCGAACACCGGGGAGCTGTTTTTT.

The chain employs TRBV4-1 and TRBJ2-1, with 7 bases lining up with TRBD2. Germline V gene lookup returns CDR1 MGHRA and CDR2 YSYEKL. Trimming at V came to 3 bases and at J to 4 bases, leaving 3 bases not matched to a gene. The CDR3 totals 14 residues. The CDR3 DNA reads TGCGCCAGCAGCCAGCGGGACTATTACAATGAGCAGTTCTTC. Protein product: CASSQRDYYNEQFF.

This sequence joins TRBV24-1 and TRBJ2-1, with 9 nucleotides matching TRBD1. Losses at the gene ends were 4 bases for V and 8 bases for J; bases not matched to a gene: 2. Germline CDR1 KGHDR, CDR2 SFDVKD. This CDR3 contains 13 residues. The CDR3 coding sequence is TGTGCCACCAGTGACGGACAGGGGTATGAGCAGTTCTTC. Encoded protein: CATSDGQGYEQFF.

The chain has TRBV11-2 and TRBJ2-1; 13 bases match TRBD2. The trim removed 0 bases at V and 0 bases at J, leaving 17 bases unmatched. The CDR3 is 23 amino acids. The germline CDR1 and CDR2 sequences are SGHAT and FQNNGV. This CDR3 reads CASSLDLPPTSGRARGSYNEQFF. CDR3 nucleotides: TGTGCCAGCAGCTTAGACCTCCCCCCTACTAGCGGGAGGGCCCGGGGCTCCTACAATGAGCAGTTCTTC. Full variable domain (missing parts from reference TRBV11-2 and TRBJ2-1): EAGVAQSPRYKIIEKRQSVAFWCNPISGHATLYWYQQILGQGPKLLIQFQNNGVVDDSQLPKDRFSAERLKGVDSTLKIQPAKLEDSAVYLCASSLDLPPTSGRARGSYNEQFFGPGTRLTVL.

This clonotype showed up many times. The chain uses TRBV7-3 and TRBJ1-5; D not certain. Trimming stripped 3 bases from V and 2 bases from J, with 8 bases between. Germline V lookup: CDR1 SGHTA, CDR2 FQGTGA. CDR3 length equals 14 residues. The CDR3 loop reads CASSFDDGNQPQHF. The CDR3 DNA reads TGTGCCAGCAGCTTTGACGACGGCAATCAGCCCCAGCATTTT.

This clonotype was seen a few times. The V call is TRBV7-2, the J call TRBJ2-7; 10 nucleotides align to TRBD2. The trim removed 5 bases at V and 4 bases at J, leaving 5 bases unmatched. Germline CDR1 and CDR2: SGHTA and FQGNSA. CDR3 length: 14 amino acids. The CDR3: CASSHTSGIYEQYF. The CDR3 nucleotides read TGTGCCAGCAGCCATACTAGCGGGATTTACGAGCAGTACTTC.

This clonotype was picked up many times. The CDR3 loop reads CASSLGLDIHNEQFF. The CDR3 bases are TGTGCCAGCAGTTTGGGACTAGACATCCACAATGAGCAGTTCTTC. V is TRBV28 and J is TRBJ2-1; 8 bases are shared with TRBD2. V shed 3 bases, J shed 5 bases, and the junction held 6 bases outside the gene matches. This CDR3 has 15 residues. CDR1 is MDHEN and CDR2 is SYDVKM in the germline V gene. Looking up the rest from reference TRBV28 and TRBJ2-1 gives the full variable domain: DVKVTQSSRYLVKRTGEKVFLECVQDMDHENMFWYRQDPGLGLRLIYFSYDVKMKEKGDIPEGYSVSREKKERFSLILESASTNQTSMYLCASSLGLDIHNEQFFGPGTRLTVL.

This clonotype was seen a handful of times. The V and J genes are TRBV6-1 and TRBJ2-1; D unclear. The V end lost 10 bases, the J end lost 0 bases, and 16 bases lay between the germline ends. CDR1 is MNHNS, CDR2 SASEGT, per germline. The CDR3 contains 15 residues. The CDR3 protein is CATLGGRSSYNEQFF. CDR3 bases: TGTGCCACCCTGGGCGGCAGGAGCTCCTACAATGAGCAGTTCTTC.

This clonotype was seen a handful of times. The chain couples TRBV7-2 to TRBJ2-3; either TRBD1 or TRBD2 may fit D (6 bases each). The CDR3 contains 15 residues. V was trimmed by 6 bases and J by 1 base, leaving 14 bases between them. Germline loops: CDR1 SGHTA, CDR2 FQGNSA. The DNA for the CDR3 is TGTGCCAGCAGACTGGGGGGCCCCCGCACAGATACGCAGTATTTT. Translation gives CASRLGGPRTDTQYF.

This clonotype has a count of ten or more. This sequence joins TRBV12-3 or TRBV12-4 and TRBJ1-2, with unresolved D. Trimming shortened V by 1 base and J by 4 bases, and 7 bases separated the two germline ends. This CDR3 has 13 amino acids. This CDR3 is CASSLETVYGYTF. The CDR3 DNA follows: TGTGCCAGCAGTTTAGAAACAGTCTATGGCTACACCTTC.

This clonotype was found many times. V and J are TRBV5-1 and TRBJ2-1; D gene ambiguous. The CDR3 has 17 amino acids. Per the germline V gene, CDR1 is SGHRS and CDR2 is YFSETQ. V was cut by 4 bases and J by 0 bases, with 17 bases left in between. Here the CDR3 DNA reads TGCGCCAGCAGCCGTAACCCCGGCATCAGCTCCTACAATGAGCAGTTCTTC. Its protein is CASSRNPGISSYNEQFF.

This clonotype was counted at least ten times. The V call is TRBV5-1, the J call TRBJ2-2; D uncertain. The CDR3 totals 17 residues. V lost 1 base and J 6 bases, leaving 19 bases between the germline ends. Germline lookup yields CDR1 SGHRS and CDR2 YFSETQ. For the CDR3, the DNA is TGCGCCAGCAGCTTGCCCGCGTCTGGATCCACACCCGGGGAGCTGTTTTTT. Translating gives CASSLPASGSTPGELFF.

This clonotype was seen at least ten times. V gene TRBV7-2 combines with J gene TRBJ2-7; TRBD1 matches 7 bases. The length of the CDR3 is 12 residues. Trimming took 1 base from V and 6 from J; bases not matched to a gene: 0. Germline V lookup: CDR1 SGHTA, CDR2 FQGNSA. This chain's CDR3 is CASSLDRGEQYF. The DNA of the CDR3 is TGTGCCAGCAGCTTAGACAGGGGCGAGCAGTACTTC. Full variable domain (rest looked up from reference TRBV7-2 and TRBJ2-7): GAGVSQSPSNKVTEKGKDVELRCDPISGHTALYWYRQSLGQGLEFLIYFQGNSAPDKSGLPSDRFSAERTGGSVSTLTIQRTQQEDSAVYLCASSLDRGEQYFGPGTRLTVT.

This sequence joins TRBV4-1 and TRBJ2-3; tentatively, D is TRBD1 (6 bases). V was clipped by 2 bases and J by 2 bases, with 8 bases between them. CDR1 is MGHRA and CDR2 is YSYEKL in the germline V gene. CDR3 size: 14 residues. CDR3 nucleotides: TGCGCCAGCAGCCAACAGGGGATCACAGATACGCAGTATTTT. It translates to CASSQQGITDTQYF.

This clonotype has a count of ten or more. The chain is built from TRBV5-1 and TRBJ2-1, with 10 bases lining up with TRBD2. After removal of 5 bases from V and 2 bases from J, the junction contained 4 bases not matched to a gene. The length of the CDR3 is 15 residues. CDR1 SGHRS and CDR2 YFSETQ come from the germline V gene. In DNA form, the CDR3 reads TGCGCCAGCAGGCCTAGCGGGAGTCCCTACAATGAGCAGTTCTTC. It encodes CASRPSGSPYNEQFF.

The chain links TRBV30 to TRBJ2-5, with D perhaps matching TRBD2 (6 bases). CDR1 and CDR2 from the germline V gene are GTSNPN and SVGIG (reference sequence). There are 15 residues in the CDR3. The V end was cut by 0 bases, the J end by 3 bases, with 14 bases between. As DNA, the CDR3 is TGTGCCTGGAGTGTAACAATAGCGGAGGAAGAGACCCAGTACTTC. It codes for CAWSVTIAEEETQYF.

There are many counts of this clonotype. The chain recombines TRBV24-1 with TRBJ2-1; 10 nucleotides align to TRBD2. Per germline, CDR1 KGHDR and CDR2 SFDVKD. The CDR3 is 15 amino acids. V gave up 5 bases and J gave up 3 bases; unmatched junction bases: 3. CDR3 sequence reads: CATSAAGGIYNEQFF. In DNA form, the CDR3 reads TGTGCCACCAGTGCAGCGGGAGGGATCTACAATGAGCAGTTCTTC.

This clonotype was seen at least ten times. The chain joins TRBV4-1 to TRBJ2-7; D may be TRBD2 (5 bases). Trimming removed 0 bases from V and 2 bases from J, with 14 bases in between. The CDR3 is made up of 16 amino acids. Per germline, CDR1 MGHRA and CDR2 YSYEKL. The CDR3 region is CASSQDGQDWTYEQYF. In DNA form, the CDR3 reads TGCGCCAGCAGCCAAGATGGTCAGGACTGGACCTACGAGCAGTACTTC.